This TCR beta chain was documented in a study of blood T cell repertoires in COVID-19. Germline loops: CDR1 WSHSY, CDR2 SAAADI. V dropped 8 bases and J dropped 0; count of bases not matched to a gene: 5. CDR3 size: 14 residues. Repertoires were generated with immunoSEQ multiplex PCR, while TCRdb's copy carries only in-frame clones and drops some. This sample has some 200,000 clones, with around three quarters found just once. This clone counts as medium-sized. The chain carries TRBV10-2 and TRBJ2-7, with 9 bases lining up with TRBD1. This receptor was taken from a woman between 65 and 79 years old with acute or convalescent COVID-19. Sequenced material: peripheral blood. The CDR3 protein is CASCPTGGSYEQYF. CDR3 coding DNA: TGCGCCAGCTGCCCGACAGGGGGCTCCTACGAGCAGTACTTC.